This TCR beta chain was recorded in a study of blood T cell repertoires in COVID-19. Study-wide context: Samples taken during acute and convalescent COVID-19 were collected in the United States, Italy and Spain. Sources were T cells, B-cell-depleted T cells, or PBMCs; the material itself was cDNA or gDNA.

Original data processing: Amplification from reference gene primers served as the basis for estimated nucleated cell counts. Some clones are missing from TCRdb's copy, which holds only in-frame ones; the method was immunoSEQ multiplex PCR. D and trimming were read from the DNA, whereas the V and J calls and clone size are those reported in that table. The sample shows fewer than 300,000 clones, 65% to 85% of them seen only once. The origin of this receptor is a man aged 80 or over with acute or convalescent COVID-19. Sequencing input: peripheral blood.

The CDR3 loop reads CASSYSTQGARYEQYF. The CDR3 DNA is TGTGCCAGCAGTTACTCAACACAGGGGGCGCGTTACGAGCAGTACTTC. The chain combines TRBV6-5 with TRBJ2-7; 9 bases are a match to TRBD1. Germline assignment: CDR1 MNHEY and CDR2 SVGAGI. V was pared by 0 bases and J by 4 bases, with 7 bases of the junction left unmatched. There are 16 residues in the CDR3.